This T cell receptor (beta chain) emerged from a study of STAT5B mutations in CD4+ large granular lymphocyte leukemia. TCRdb's copy holds only in-frame clones and misses some; the assay was immunoSEQ multiplex PCR. The data show over 25,000 clones, with 70% to 85% seen just once and 6.2% held by the top ten. Trimming took 2 bases from V and 9 from J; bases not matched to a gene: 7. This CDR3 spans 15 amino acids. The germline V gene has CDR1 MNHNY and CDR2 SVGAGI (reference sequence). Sequenced sample: CD4+ T cells from blood buffy coats. The genes are TRBV6-6 and TRBJ1-6, with 7 bases aligning to TRBD1. The sequence came from a human donor in good health. CDR3 in amino acids: CASSYRDRSFSPLHF. The CDR3 DNA reads as TGTGCCAGCAGTTACCGGGACAGATCCTTTTCACCCCTCCACTTT.